This entry is about one T cell receptor beta chain. V trimming: 4 bases; J trimming: 2 bases; junction bases outside the gene matches: 4. Per germline, CDR1 SGHRS and CDR2 YFSETQ. The CDR3 is 14 amino acids. This entry belongs to a study of cytomegalovirus exposure and HLA in healthy donors. The primer mix had 60 Vbeta and 13 Jbeta primers. The data were produced by immunoSEQ multiplex PCR, yet TCRdb's version contains in-frame clones alone and is incomplete. The table shows roughly 170,000 clones, with approximately 80% occurring only once. The sample consisted of PBMCs. The chain recombines TRBV5-1 with TRBJ2-5, with 8 nucleotides matching TRBD2. The sequence was obtained from a female donor in good health and CMV-seronegative. In nucleotides, the CDR3 is TGCGCCAGCAGCAATAGCGGGAATCAAGAGACCCAGTACTTC. Protein product: CASSNSGNQETQYF.